This TCR beta chain is drawn from a study of HIV-infected patients and healthy controls. In TCRdb, the 5' RACE reads were re-called with MiXCR into one record per CDR3 protein. This table has roughly 18,000 distinct CDR3 sequences, about 16% appearing once. There are 12 residues in the CDR3. CDR1 MNHEY and CDR2 SVGEGT come from the germline V gene. The V end was cut by 1 base, the J end by 6 bases, with 3 bases between. This clonotype appeared many times. This clonotype was sampled from a human donor in good health. The sequenced material came from CD8+ T cells from blood. This chain links TRBV6-2 or TRBV6-3 with TRBJ2-2; D remains unclear. The CDR3: CASSYWSGELFF. CDR3 bases: TGTGCCAGCAGTTACTGGTCCGGGGAGCTGTTTTTT.